The 5 T cell receptor beta chains below come from one sample, sequenced in a study of T-cell reconstitution after alpha-beta-depleted transplantation in children. Unique molecular identifiers featured in how the TCRbeta library was prepared. TCRdb reprocessed the PCR reads via MiXCR and lists one record per CDR3 protein. The table records approximately 400,000 distinct CDR3 sequences, 15% to 20% of them present only once. Sequenced here: PBMCs, mostly from graft donor cells, sampled 360 days after TCRalphabeta/CD19-depleted stem cell transplant. The source is a boy under two years old who had a stem cell transplant for Wiskott-Aldrich syndrome, so the T cells may come from the graft donor.

The V and J genes are TRBV5-1 and TRBJ2-7; TRBD1 is a possible D gene (6 bases). The CDR3 consists of 14 residues. V was cut by 5 bases and J by 5 bases, with 17 bases left in between. CDR1 is SGHRS, CDR2 YFSETQ, per germline. This CDR3 is CASSSGGGGDEQYF. The CDR3 nucleotides read TGCGCCAGCAGTAGTGGTGGGGGCGGCGACGAGCAGTACTTC.

The genes are TRBV5-1 and TRBJ2-1, with D unresolved. The CDR3 covers 14 residues. Trimming took off 4 bases at V and 5 bases at J, with 13 bases between the two ends. Germline CDR1 reads SGHRS; CDR2 reads YFSETQ. The CDR3 region has the DNA TGCGCCAGCAGCGGCGCCGGGCTAAACAATGAGCAGTTCTTC. Translation gives CASSGAGLNNEQFF.

Only a few counts were recorded for this clonotype. This chain connects TRBV4-3 to TRBJ2-7; the D gene is possibly TRBD2 (7 bases). Germline loops: CDR1 LGHNA, CDR2 YSLEER. Trimming stripped 0 bases from V and 7 bases from J, with 16 bases between. This CDR3 is 15 amino acids long. The CDR3 nucleotides read TGCGCCAGCAGCCAAGAAGGCCAGGGAGGGGGAGAGCAGTACTTC. Residues: CASSQEGQGGGEQYF.

The V call is TRBV4-1, the J call TRBJ2-7, with 10 bases identical to TRBD1. Germline CDR1 is MGHRA and CDR2 is YSYEKL. Trimming at V came to 3 bases and at J to 2 bases, leaving 7 bases not matched to a gene. The CDR3 loop spans 16 amino acids. In DNA form, the CDR3 reads TGCGCCAGCAGCCACAACCGGGACAGGGGAACCTACGAGCAGTACTTC. Amino acid sequence: CASSHNRDRGTYEQYF.

This rearrangement joins TRBV5-1 to TRBJ1-1, with D perhaps matching TRBD1 (5 bases). The V end lost 4 bases, the J end lost 1 base, and 17 bases lay between the germline ends. The CDR3 runs 16 residues. Germline loops: CDR1 SGHRS, CDR2 YFSETQ. DNA for the CDR3: TGCGCCAGCAGCCCGGGGCTACTCCGAGAGAACACTGAAGCTTTCTTT. Amino acids: CASSPGLLRENTEAFF.